This T cell receptor (beta chain) was obtained from a study of OX40 agonist ivuxolimab in advanced cancers. Findings of the study overall: Mean expanded clone counts were higher in CD8+ than CD4+ T cells. Relatively little clonal expansion, among the lowest observed, appeared in partial responders at 0.1-3.0 mg/kg.

The CDR3 is 17 amino acids. Unmatched junction bases numbered 18, after V lost 4 bases and J lost 6 bases. In germline, CDR1 is SGHRS, CDR2 YFSETQ. In the case of this clone: Its antigen is not identified.

Assay used: immunoSEQ multiplex PCR; TCRdb lists only in-frame clones, some missing. The profile shows more than 7,500 clones, less than 90% of them singletons. Cycle 7 day 1, cycle 4 day 1, and baseline were the timepoints at which blood was sampled. This chain uses TRBV5-1 with TRBJ2-7, with 8 positions matching TRBD2. The sequencing used CD4+ or CD8+ T cells sorted from blood, collected in a trial of the OX40 agonist ivuxolimab. This TCR came from an adult with an advanced solid tumor such as melanoma, head and neck, liver or kidney cancer. The CDR3 is CASSPDYKIAGQGEQYF. CDR3 DNA sequence: TGCGCCAGCAGCCCGGATTACAAAATAGCGGGGCAGGGCGAGCAGTACTTC.